The subject of this entry is one T cell receptor beta chain. Its matching antigen is unknown. The ends lost 7 bases at V and 5 bases at J; junction bases unmatched: 11. From germline, CDR1 is SQVTM and CDR2 ANQGSEA. The CDR3 covers 14 residues. This entry is derived from a study of T cell repertoires in cytomegalovirus infection. Study-level background: CMV infection plus the matching HLA type was flagged by public TCR beta signatures. Study results and limitations: Using cumulative public TCR beta family frequency, the authors identified those who carried CMV together with the relevant HLA.

TCRdb reprocessed the reads via MiXCR and lists one record per CDR3 protein. The sample carries hundreds of thousands of distinct CDR3 sequences, about 33% recorded once. The sequenced sample was cultured PBMCs, obtained from culture after CMV antigen stimulation. This clonotype originated in a human donor in good health (CMV status not recorded). Some clones in this sample may be carry-over from other donors' samples. This chain uses TRBV29-1 with TRBJ2-3; 8 positions match TRBD2. The DNA of the CDR3 is TGCAGCGCTCGAGCGGGAGCCCGAGAAGATACGCAGTATTTT. It encodes CSARAGAREDTQYF.